A single sample gave rise to the 17 T cell receptor beta chains below, sequenced in a study of blood T cell repertoires in COVID-19. Sequenced by immunoSEQ multiplex PCR; TCRdb stores in-frame clones only, minus some. Among tens of thousands of clones listed, around 80% were seen once. The sequenced sample was peripheral blood. These receptors originate from a man over 45 with active or convalescent COVID-19.

This clone came up once. The chain is built from TRBV19 and TRBJ2-3; a weak D match, TRBD2 (7 bases). V lost 3 bases, J lost 5 bases, and 18 bases lay in between. This CDR3 comprises 16 residues. Germline loops: CDR1 LNHDA, CDR2 SQIVND (reference sequence). CDR3 region: CASSISPRGAGDTQYF. In DNA, the CDR3 is TGTGCCAGTAGTATCTCTCCCCGGGGGGCCGGAGATACGCAGTATTTT.

The chain joins TRBV28 to TRBJ1-1; 7 bases fit TRBD1. Trimming cost V 3 bases and J 2 bases; bases outside gene matches: 9. Germline assignment: CDR1 MDHEN and CDR2 SYDVKM. The CDR3 loop spans 16 amino acids. The CDR3 here is CASSFIRGQVNTEAFF. DNA for the CDR3: TGTGCCAGCAGTTTCATACGCGGACAGGTCAACACTGAAGCTTTCTTT.

The rearrangement links TRBV25-1 to TRBJ1-1; D call uncertain. Trimming removed 1 base from V and 1 base from J, with 4 bases in between. The CDR3 length is 13 residues. Germline V CDR1 and CDR2: MGHDK, SYGVNS. Here the CDR3 DNA reads TGTGCCAGCAGTGAATCAGGGAACACTGAAGCTTTCTTT. Translating gives CASSESGNTEAFF.

This clone has just a few counts. Other DNA sequences in this sample translate to the same CDR3. This chain links TRBV5-1 with TRBJ1-3; the D is unclear. The germline V gene encodes CDR1 SGHRS and CDR2 YFSETQ. The CDR3 loop spans 14 amino acids. V lost 0 bases and J 0 bases, leaving 4 bases between the germline ends. The CDR3 nucleotides are TGCGCCAGCAGCTTGGATAGCTCTGGAAACACCATATATTTT. This codes for CASSLDSSGNTIYF. Complete variable domain (other parts from reference TRBV5-1 and TRBJ1-3): KAGVTQTPRYLIKTRGQQVTLSCSPISGHRSVSWYQQTPGQGLQFLFEYFSETQRNKGNFPGRFSGRQFSNSRSEMNVSTLELGDSALYLCASSLDSSGNTIYFGEGSWLTVV.

The V call is TRBV7-9, the J call TRBJ1-2; no clear D. Germline values: CDR1 SEHNR, CDR2 FQNEAQ (reference sequence). The CDR3 has 12 amino acids. V was clipped by 1 base and J by 14 bases, with 14 bases between them. CDR3 protein: CASSLGLSPSTF. In DNA form, the CDR3 reads TGTGCCAGCAGCTTAGGTCTGTCCCCTAGTACCTTC.

The rearrangement joins TRBV12-3 or TRBV12-4 to TRBJ2-1; D may be TRBD2 (6 bases). This CDR3 has 12 amino acids. The germline V and J ends were trimmed by 2 bases and 7 bases, with 6 bases remaining between them. The CDR3 sequence: CASSLRGNEQFF. The CDR3 coding sequence is TGTGCCAGCAGTTTACGGGGGAATGAGCAGTTCTTC.

The chain joins TRBV5-1 to TRBJ2-7; D is unclear. The CDR3 is 13 amino acids. Germline V lookup: CDR1 SGHRS, CDR2 YFSETQ. The V gene lost 2 bases and the J gene lost 3 bases, with 9 bases spanning the gap. CDR3 protein: CASSFSSNYEQYF. The CDR3, as DNA: TGCGCCAGCAGCTTTAGTTCAAACTACGAGCAGTACTTC.

The chain carries TRBV27 and TRBJ2-2, with 9 bases matching TRBD2. This CDR3 contains 16 residues. V shed 2 bases, J shed 3 bases, and the junction held 4 bases outside the gene matches. The V gene's germline CDR1 is MNHEY and CDR2 SMNVEV (reference sequence). The CDR3 sequence is CASSLQGGGDTGELFF. CDR3 DNA sequence: TGTGCCAGCAGTTTACAGGGCGGGGGGGACACCGGGGAGCTGTTTTTT.

This sequence joins TRBV7-2 and TRBJ2-1; D call uncertain. The CDR3 runs 16 residues. The ends were cut back, 1 base at V and 2 bases at J, with 12 bases in the middle. Germline CDR1 and CDR2: SGHTA and FQGNSA. In DNA form, the CDR3 reads TGTGCCAGCAGCTTAGAGTTGGCGCGGCCCTACAATGAGCAGTTCTTC. Translation: CASSLELARPYNEQFF.

This rearrangement joins TRBV12-3 or TRBV12-4 to TRBJ1-4; D is uncertain. This CDR3 comprises 12 residues. V was shortened by 4 bases and J by 8 bases, with 8 bases between the two germline ends. The CDR3 here is CASSSGREKLFF. Written as DNA, the CDR3 is TGTGCCAGCAGTTCCGGTAGAGAAAAACTGTTTTTT.

The chain uses TRBV11-2 and TRBJ1-4; 7 nucleotides align to TRBD1. CDR1 is SGHAT and CDR2 is FQNNGV in the germline V gene. V lost 6 bases to trimming and J lost 10 bases; unmatched junction nucleotides: 11. CDR3 length equals 14 residues. CDR3 loop: CASSSTQGPGKLFF. The CDR3 DNA reads TGTGCCAGCAGTTCTACACAGGGGCCAGGAAAACTGTTTTTT.

The chain has TRBV3-1 (or the pseudogene TRBV3-2) and TRBJ2-6, with a possible D match to TRBD1 (6 bases). CDR1 and CDR2 (germline): LGHDT, YNNKEL (reference sequence). V was cut by 6 bases and J by 0 bases, with 15 bases left in between. This CDR3 has 17 residues. CDR3 nucleotides: TGTGCCAGCAGTCCCGGGACAATGGGCTCTGGGGCCAACGTCCTGACTTTC. Its protein product is CASSPGTMGSGANVLTF.

This clone was seen only a few times. CDR3 nucleotide sequence: TGTGCCAGCAGCTTGCAGGGAAGAAGCAATCAGCCCCAGCATTTT. This encodes CASSLQGRSNQPQHF. The chain has TRBV7-8 and TRBJ1-5; D might be TRBD1 (5 bases). V lost 3 bases and J lost 1, with 10 bases in between. The CDR3 has 15 residues. Germline V CDR1 and CDR2: SGHVS, FQNEAQ.

This chain uses TRBV7-2 with TRBJ1-3; D ambiguous. The germline V gene has CDR1 SGHTA and CDR2 FQGNSA. Trimming stripped 4 bases from V and 1 base from J, with 11 bases between. The CDR3 extends over 15 amino acids. CDR3 sequence (DNA): TGTGCCAGCAGCTCACAGACAATGTCTGGAAACACCATATATTTT. This gives the protein CASSSQTMSGNTIYF.

Comment on this clone: At the DNA level, this CDR3 is encoded by other sequences in the same sample as well. The rearrangement links TRBV27 to TRBJ1-1; no clear D gene. V shed 6 bases and J shed 1 base, with 9 bases lying between them. The CDR3 sequence is 13 residues long. From germline, CDR1 is MNHEY and CDR2 SMNVEV (reference sequence). CDR3 region: CASSSFRNTEAFF. CDR3 nucleotides: TGTGCCAGCAGCTCCTTTCGGAACACTGAAGCTTTCTTT.

The CDR3 loop is CASSRGGTGNYGYTF. The DNA for the CDR3 is TGCGCCAGCAGTCGCGGGGGGACAGGGAACTATGGCTACACCTTC. The chain links TRBV5-1 to TRBJ1-2, with TRBD1 matching 9 bases. This CDR3 comprises 15 residues. With V trimmed by 5 bases and J by 2 bases, 7 bases remained unmatched. Looked up from germline, CDR1 is SGHRS and CDR2 is YFSETQ.

This clone was detected only once. The chain uses TRBV24-1 and TRBJ2-3, with D unclear. Germline V gene lookup returns CDR1 KGHDR and CDR2 SFDVKD. The CDR3 loop spans 17 amino acids. The V gene lost 4 bases and the J gene lost 2 bases, with 18 bases spanning the gap. The CDR3 is CATSDPLQSVNTDTQYF. In nucleotides, the CDR3 is TGTGCCACCAGTGACCCCCTCCAAAGCGTAAACACAGATACGCAGTATTTT.